This TCR beta chain was sequenced during a study of cytotoxic CD8 clonotypes in ibrutinib-treated CLL. Study-level results: Pretreatment clonality was elevated relative to age-matched healthy donors and paralleled circulating CD8+ T-cell counts.

The germline V and J ends were trimmed by 1 base and 4 bases, with 8 bases remaining between them. The germline CDR1 and CDR2 sequences are SNHLY and FYNNEI. The CDR3 is 14 amino acids. This clone has at least ten counts. Its antigen remains unknown. TCRdb's copy holds only in-frame clones and misses some; the assay was immunoSEQ multiplex PCR. The sample includes tens of thousands of clones, under 80% of them seen just once. This clonotype was sampled from a human donor with chronic lymphocytic leukemia. The rearrangement joins TRBV2 to TRBJ1-5; D gene ambiguous. The source material was PBMCs, sampled after 24 months of ibrutinib treatment. The CDR3 DNA reads TGTGCCAGCAGTGAAGGGGCAGGTAATCAGCCCCAGCATTTT. Translation gives CASSEGAGNQPQHF.